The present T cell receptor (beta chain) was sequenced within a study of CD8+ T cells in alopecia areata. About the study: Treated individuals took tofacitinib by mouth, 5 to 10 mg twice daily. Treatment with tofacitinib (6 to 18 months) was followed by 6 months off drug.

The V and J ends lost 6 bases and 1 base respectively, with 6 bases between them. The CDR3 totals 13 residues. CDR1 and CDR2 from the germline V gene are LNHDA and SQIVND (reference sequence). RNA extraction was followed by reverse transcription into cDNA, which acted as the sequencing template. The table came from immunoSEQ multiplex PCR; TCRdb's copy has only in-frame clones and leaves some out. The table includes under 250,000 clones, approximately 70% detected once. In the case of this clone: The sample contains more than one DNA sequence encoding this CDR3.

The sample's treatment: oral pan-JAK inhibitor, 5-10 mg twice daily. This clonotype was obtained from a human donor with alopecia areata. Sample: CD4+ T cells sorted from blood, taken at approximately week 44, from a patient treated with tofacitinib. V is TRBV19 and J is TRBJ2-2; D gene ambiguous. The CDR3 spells CASRTVNTGELFF. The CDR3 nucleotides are TGTGCCAGTAGAACGGTGAACACCGGGGAGCTGTTTTTT.